The rows below give T cell receptor beta chains drawn from one sample of a study of T cells in Graves' hyperthyroidism and ophthalmopathy. TCRdb re-called the multiplex PCR reads with MiXCR, one entry per CDR3 protein. The sample carries approximately 370,000 distinct CDR3 sequences, roughly a sixth recorded once. The sequencing sample was made of blood. The receptor set was obtained from a woman under 40 with Graves' hyperthyroidism that later progressed to Graves' ophthalmopathy. Each CDR3 is given with its conserved first and last residue. A D gene is named only where the DNA matches it firmly. The size field is filled for only some rows; it gives once, few, many or a size class.

d_call,j_call,v_call,clone_size,cdr3_nt,cdr3_aa
TRBD1,TRBJ1-1,TRBV7-6,NA,TGTGCCAGCAGCTCCGAACGGACAGGGTGGGGGCTAAGGAACACTGAAGCTTTCTTT,CASSSERTGWGLRNTEAFF
NA,TRBJ1-2,TRBV27,many,TGTGCCAGCAGTTCACGGCGCTCGGGGCTTCATGGCTACACCTTC,CASSSRRSGLHGYTF
NA,TRBJ1-6,TRBV12-3/TRBV12-4,many,TGTGCCAGCAGTCACCTTGCGAGCTCCTATAATTCACCCCTCCACTTT,CASSHLASSYNSPLHF
NA,TRBJ2-7,TRBV11-2,few,TGTGCCAGCAGCTCCAGGGACCTCTGGTACGAGCAGTACTTC,CASSSRDLWYEQYF
NA,TRBJ1-2,TRBV7-9,NA,TGTGCCAGCAGCTTAGTGGGCAGTAACTATGGCTACACCTTC,CASSLVGSNYGYTF
NA,TRBJ1-1,TRBV5-1,NA,TGCGCCAGCAGCTTGGAAAGGAAGGCTGAAGCTTTCTTT,CASSLERKAEAFF
NA,TRBJ1-1,TRBV2,many,TGTGCCAGCAGTGAGACACGTTCGAACACTGAAGCTTTCTTT,CASSETRSNTEAFF
NA,TRBJ2-7,TRBV5-1,NA,TGCGCCAGCAGCGGTCGGGACTCGAAGATCCACGAGCAGTACTTC,CASSGRDSKIHEQYF
NA,TRBJ1-2,TRBV10-3,many,TGTGCCATCACCCAAGAACCAGGGGCGGGCTATGGCTACACCTTC,CAITQEPGAGYGYTF
NA,TRBJ2-5,TRBV12-3/TRBV12-4,many,TGTGCCAGCAGTACCGGGGGGAGGGGGCAGGAGACCCAGTACTTC,CASSTGGRGQETQYF
NA,TRBJ2-2,TRBV28,NA,TGTGCCAGCACCTGGGTGGGTTCCGCGGGCGCAGGGGAGCTGTTTTTT,CASTWVGSAGAGELFF
NA,TRBJ1-4,TRBV20-1,many,TGCAGTGCTAGAGATCTCGGGAGGGGAGAAAAACTGTTTTTT,CSARDLGRGEKLFF
NA,TRBJ1-5,TRBV19,few,TGTGCCAGTAGGGATTGGGGGAATCAGCCCCAGCATTTT,CASRDWGNQPQHF
TRBD1,TRBJ2-7,TRBV20-1,many,TGCAGTGCTAGGGGCAGGGGGTTTTCCTACGAGCAGTACTTC,CSARGRGFSYEQYF
TRBD1,TRBJ2-7,TRBV2,many,TGTGCCAGCAGGAGGCGGACAGGTTCCTACGAGCAGTACTTC,CASRRRTGSYEQYF
NA,TRBJ2-5,TRBV28,many,TGTGCCAGCAGCTCCGGGAATAGGGCGTACCAAGAGACCCAGTACTTC,CASSSGNRAYQETQYF
TRBD1,TRBJ2-1,TRBV27,NA,TGTGCCAGCAGTTTCCAGGGGGCGAATGAGCAGTTCTTC,CASSFQGANEQFF
TRBD2,TRBJ2-3,TRBV10-1,NA,TGCGCCAGCAGTGATTCGGGGGGGCCAACAGATACGCAGTATTTT,CASSDSGGPTDTQYF
NA,TRBJ1-1,TRBV29-1,many,TGCAGCCCTGTAATCGGTTCAGGGGTTGAAGCTTTCTTT,CSPVIGSGVEAFF
NA,TRBJ2-1,TRBV20-1,few,TGCAGTGCTAGGGCTTCCAGCGCGACTAATGAGCAGTTCTTC,CSARASSATNEQFF
NA,TRBJ2-2,TRBV20-1,NA,TGCAGTGCCGCCTCCGCCTCCTCGAACACCGGGGAGCTGTTTTTT,CSAASASSNTGELFF
NA,TRBJ1-2,TRBV6-2/TRBV6-3,few,TGTGCCAGCAGCGACGGACAGATTTACTATGGCTACACCTTC,CASSDGQIYYGYTF
TRBD1,TRBJ2-1,TRBV5-1,many,TGCGCCAGCAGCTTGTCCGGGACAGGGGAATACAATGAGCAGTTCTTC,CASSLSGTGEYNEQFF
TRBD2,TRBJ2-7,TRBV10-1,many,TGCGCCAGCAGTGAGTACCGGACTAGCGGGGGATACGAGCAGTACTTC,CASSEYRTSGGYEQYF
TRBD2,TRBJ2-1,TRBV9,NA,TGTGCCAGCAGCCCCCGACTAGCGGGAGGGATAACCTACAATGAGCAGTTCTTC,CASSPRLAGGITYNEQFF
TRBD1,TRBJ2-7,TRBV18,many,TGTGCCAGCTCACCACAGCCCGGACAGGCCTACGAGCAGTACTTC,CASSPQPGQAYEQYF
TRBD2,TRBJ2-1,TRBV20-1,many,TGCAGTGCTAGAGACCTAAGCGGGAGCTCCTACAATGAGCAGTTCTTC,CSARDLSGSSYNEQFF
NA,TRBJ1-1,TRBV7-2,few,TGTGCCAGCAGCTTCGCAGCGAACACTGAAGCTTTCTTT,CASSFAANTEAFF
TRBD1,TRBJ1-2,TRBV30,NA,TGTGCCTGGAGTCCCGGACTTGTCGTAAGGGGGCAGGGCTATGGCTACACCTTC,CAWSPGLVVRGQGYGYTF
TRBD2,TRBJ2-2,TRBV20-1,NA,TGCAGTGCTAGAGTAGCGGGGGGGCTACGCACCGGGGAGCTGTTTTTT,CSARVAGGLRTGELFF
NA,TRBJ2-5,TRBV6-5,many,TGTGCCAGCAGTTACTCCACCGGGGCCCAAGAGACCCAGTACTTC,CASSYSTGAQETQYF
NA,TRBJ1-2,TRBV6-2/TRBV6-3,many,TGTGCCAGCATAGACAGAGGGGTTGCGGCCTACTATGGCTACACCTTC,CASIDRGVAAYYGYTF
TRBD2,TRBJ2-7,TRBV5-1,few,TGCGCCAGCAGCTTGGGACTAGCGGGAAACGACGAGCAGTACTTC,CASSLGLAGNDEQYF
NA,TRBJ1-1,TRBV6-6,few,TGTGCCAGCAGTTACTCGCGAGGGAGGAACACTGAAGCTTTCTTT,CASSYSRGRNTEAFF
NA,TRBJ1-1,TRBV12-3/TRBV12-4,few,TGTGCCAACCGAGTGCAGGGTCGCGTAGCTGAAGCTTTCTTT,CANRVQGRVAEAFF
TRBD2,TRBJ2-2,TRBV29-1,many,TGCAGCGCCAGACTAGCGGGAGTGGAGACCGGGGAGCTGTTTTTT,CSARLAGVETGELFF
TRBD1,TRBJ2-1,TRBV5-1,many,TGCGCCAGCAGATTGGGACAGGGGGCAAACAATGAGCAGTTCTTC,CASRLGQGANNEQFF
NA,TRBJ1-1,TRBV20-1,many,TGCAGTGCTCGTACGTATATTGAAGCTTTCTTT,CSARTYIEAFF
NA,TRBJ1-1,TRBV30,many,TGTGCCTGGAGTCCGCAGAACACTGAAGCTTTCTTT,CAWSPQNTEAFF
NA,TRBJ2-7,TRBV15,few,TGTGCCACCAGCAGGGGGTTTGATAACGAGCAGTACTTC,CATSRGFDNEQYF
TRBD1,TRBJ2-7,TRBV2,NA,TGTGCCAGCACGCCGGACAGGAGCTCCTACGAGCAGTACTTC,CASTPDRSSYEQYF
TRBD1,TRBJ1-1,TRBV28,many,TGTGCCAGCAGTTCGGGACAGGGACTCATGAACACTGAAGCTTTCTTT,CASSSGQGLMNTEAFF
TRBD1,TRBJ1-6,TRBV18,many,TGTGCCAGCTCCCTGGACAGGGTTAATTCACCCCTCCACTTT,CASSLDRVNSPLHF
TRBD1,TRBJ2-7,TRBV29-1,NA,TGCAGCGTGGGGGGGACAGGGTCCTACGAGCAGTACTTC,CSVGGTGSYEQYF
NA,TRBJ1-6,TRBV28,NA,TGTGCCAGCAGTTCCCATGCAGACGGGGAAAATTCACCCCTCCACTTT,CASSSHADGENSPLHF
TRBD1,TRBJ2-7,TRBV6-6,many,TGTGCCAGCAGTTACTGGGGCAAGGGACAGGCTAACTACGAGCAGTACTTC,CASSYWGKGQANYEQYF
NA,TRBJ2-2,TRBV2,many,TGTGCCAGCAGTGAGGGGGCAGGGTCGAACACCGGGGAGCTGTTTTTT,CASSEGAGSNTGELFF
NA,TRBJ2-3,TRBV29-1,NA,TGCAGCGTTGTGGTTGGCCCCCCAGATACGCAGTATTTT,CSVVVGPPDTQYF
TRBD1,TRBJ2-1,TRBV13,many,TGTGCCAGCAGCCCAGATACAGGGGGCTCCTACAATGAGCAGTTCTTC,CASSPDTGGSYNEQFF
NA,TRBJ1-1,TRBV28,NA,TGTGCCAGCGGGTTGATGGATGCTGAAGCTTTCTTT,CASGLMDAEAFF
NA,TRBJ1-3,TRBV5-1,many,TGCGCCAGCAGCTTGGCCGGTATTGGCTCTGGAAACACCATATATTTT,CASSLAGIGSGNTIYF
NA,TRBJ1-1,TRBV5-1,NA,TGCGCCAGCAGCTTGGGGCAGGGTGTATTTGGGAACACTGAAGCTTTCTTT,CASSLGQGVFGNTEAFF
TRBD2,TRBJ2-1,TRBV2,many,TGTGCCAGCAGGGCCCAGACTAGCGGGGGGTTCTACAATGAGCAGTTCTTC,CASRAQTSGGFYNEQFF
TRBD1,TRBJ2-7,TRBV11-2,many,TGTGCCAGCAGCTTAGGGACAGGCTACGAGCAGTACTTC,CASSLGTGYEQYF
NA,TRBJ2-1,TRBV7-9,many,TGTGCCAGCAGCTCCCCAACAGGCAATGAGCAGTTCTTC,CASSSPTGNEQFF
NA,TRBJ1-3,TRBV7-9,many,TGTGCCAGCAGCTTACCTTCGGTTACTGGAAACACCATATATTTT,CASSLPSVTGNTIYF
TRBD1,TRBJ2-7,TRBV29-1,few,TGCAGCGTCACAAAACAGGGGGCAGGCGAGCAGTACTTC,CSVTKQGAGEQYF
NA,TRBJ2-1,TRBV18,NA,TGTGCCAGCTCACCAGCAGGGGAAGGTGAGCAGTTCTTC,CASSPAGEGEQFF
NA,TRBJ2-7,TRBV5-5,many,TGTGCCAGCAGCTTGGGGCAGCACCAATCCTACGAGCAGTACTTC,CASSLGQHQSYEQYF
TRBD2,TRBJ2-3,TRBV2,large,TGTGCCAGCAGTGAAAGCGGGAGTAGCACAGATACGCAGTATTTT,CASSESGSSTDTQYF